This TCR beta chain was captured by sequencing in a study of PD-1 blockade in classical Hodgkin lymphoma. This clone appeared a single time. The antigen is not known. The time point: newly diagnosed, previously untreated cHL patient sample. Using magnetic negative selection, the CD4+ T cells were separated out of thawed PBMCs. Untreated, newly diagnosed classical Hodgkin lymphoma PBMCs were comparators. Sequencing used immunoSEQ multiplex PCR; TCRdb keeps in-frame clones, though not all of them. The table includes 15,000 to 17,000 clones, roughly 86% detected once. General study findings and limits: As was reported, newly diagnosed patients showed lower baseline TCR diversity than healthy donors did. Possibly reflecting disease activity or prior therapy, repertoire differences have causes that remain undefined.

The V end was cut by 5 bases, the J end by 5 bases, with 10 bases between. From germline, CDR1 is ENHRY and CDR2 SYGVKD. This CDR3 has 14 residues. The chain is built from TRBV10-3 and TRBJ1-6; TRBD1 might be the D (5 bases). Material for sequencing was CD4+ T cells from blood. The clonotype comes from a human donor with classical Hodgkin lymphoma. CDR3 residues: CAISSTEHNSPLHF. As DNA, the CDR3 is TGTGCCATCAGTTCGACAGAGCATAATTCACCCCTCCACTTT.